This paragraph reports one T cell receptor beta chain. CDR3 length: 13 amino acids. The V gene end was trimmed by 5 bases and the J gene end by 12 bases; junction bases not matched to a gene: 7. The germline gives CDR1 LNHNV, CDR2 YYDKDF (reference sequence). TCRdb reprocessed the RT-PCR reads with MiXCR, giving one entry per CDR3 protein. The sample holds hundreds of thousands of distinct CDR3 sequences, more than 13% seen once. The TCR sequence derives from a female donor in good health, serving as a healthy control. The rearrangement joins TRBV15 to TRBJ2-7, with 13 bases identical to TRBD2. Sequencing was done on a sample of memory CD4+ T cells from blood. CDR3: CATSEGTSGIWYF. CDR3 coding DNA: TGTGCCACCAGCGAGGGGACTAGCGGGATATGGTACTTC.